A selection of T cell receptor beta chains follows, all from one sample in a study of blood T cell repertoires in COVID-19. The protocol was immunoSEQ multiplex PCR, while the TCRdb copy is restricted to in-frame clones and leaves out a portion. The profile shows about 34,000 clones, over 80% of them singletons. Specimen: peripheral blood. These receptors were collected from a man between 60 and 75 years old with active COVID-19. CDR3s include the opening cysteine and the closing phenylalanine or tryptophan. D genes are given only for firm matches. Clone size is given for some rows only: seen once, a few or many times, or a class if the clone is expanded.

d_gene,v_gene,abundance,j_gene,len,CDR3nt,CDR3aa
TRBD2,TRBV7-2,NA,TRBJ2-5,18,TGTGCCAGCAGCTCACGGGCTAGCGGTGTATCTCTCGGGGAGACCCAGTACTTC,CASSSRASGVSLGETQYF
NA,TRBV10-3,NA,TRBJ2-2,13,TGTGCCATCAGTGAGTCAGCCACCGGGGAGCTGTTTTTT,CAISESATGELFF
NA,TRBV5-1,NA,TRBJ1-5,15,TGCGCCAGCAGCCTGGGCGGAATTGGGAATCAGCCCCAGCATTTT,CASSLGGIGNQPQHF
TRBD2,TRBV18,NA,TRBJ2-3,14,TGTGCCAGCTCACCGACTAGCGGCACAGATACGCAGTATTTT,CASSPTSGTDTQYF
TRBD2,TRBV15,NA,TRBJ2-1,18,TGTGCCACCAGCAGAGAGAATACCGGGACTAGCGGAAACAATGAGCAGTTCTTC,CATSRENTGTSGNNEQFF
NA,TRBV4-1,NA,TRBJ1-2,17,TGCGCCAGCAGCCAAGATCGCGTGGTAACGTATAACTATGGCTACACCTTC,CASSQDRVVTYNYGYTF
NA,TRBV4-1,NA,TRBJ2-2,15,TGCGCCAGCAGCCAGGCGGCAGACTCACCCGGGGAGCTGTTTTTT,CASSQAADSPGELFF
NA,TRBV6-5,NA,TRBJ2-2,12,TGTGCCAGCAGGACAGGCACCGGGGAGCTGTTTTTT,CASRTGTGELFF
TRBD2,TRBV7-9,NA,TRBJ2-7,17,TGTGCCAGCAGCCCACCTACTCCGCGGGGGGAGACCTACGAGCAGTACTTC,CASSPPTPRGETYEQYF
TRBD1,TRBV27,NA,TRBJ1-6,16,TGTGCCAGCAGTTCTCCTACAGGGGGCGGTAATTCACCCCTCCACTTT,CASSSPTGGGNSPLHF
TRBD2,TRBV7-2,NA,TRBJ2-7,15,TGTGCCAGCAGCACGAGCCTAGCGGGCGTAGGCGAGCAGTACTTC,CASSTSLAGVGEQYF
TRBD2,TRBV19,few,TRBJ2-2,19,TGTGCCAGTAGTACCCCTCGGACTAGCGGGACAACGAACACCGGGGAGCTGTTTTTT,CASSTPRTSGTTNTGELFF
NA,TRBV15,once,TRBJ2-1,15,TGTGCCACCAGCAAGGAACTAGCTGCCTACAATGAGCAGTTCTTC,CATSKELAAYNEQFF
NA,TRBV7-9,NA,TRBJ2-1,17,TGTGCCAGCAGCCCCATCAGGGTCGAGTTCTCCTACAATGAGCAGTTCTTC,CASSPIRVEFSYNEQFF
NA,TRBV21-1,NA,TRBJ2-3,18,TGTGCCAGCAGCGCCCGGACTAGCGGGAGGACTAGCACAGATACGCAGTATTTT,CASSARTSGRTSTDTQYF
NA,TRBV10-3,NA,TRBJ2-5,14,TGTGCCATCAGTGAGTCTCGGGTAGGAGAGACCCAGTACTTC,CAISESRVGETQYF
TRBD1,TRBV7-8,NA,TRBJ1-5,14,TGTGCCAGCAGCGCCCGGGACAGTAATCAGCCCCAGCATTTT,CASSARDSNQPQHF
NA,TRBV29-1,NA,TRBJ2-7,12,TGCAGCGTTTCGAGGTTGGCGCACGAGCAGTACTTC,CSVSRLAHEQYF
NA,TRBV18,NA,TRBJ1-3,17,TGTGCCAGCTCACCACCGAGGCCCCTCGGCACTGGAAACACCATATATTTT,CASSPPRPLGTGNTIYF
NA,TRBV21-1,once,TRBJ2-3,16,TGTGCCAGCAGCAAAGGGCAGGGGGCCCACACAGATACGCAGTATTTT,CASSKGQGAHTDTQYF
TRBD2,TRBV28,NA,TRBJ2-7,13,TGTGCCAGCCGGGAGGGAAGCTCCTACGAGCAGTACTTC,CASREGSSYEQYF
TRBD2,TRBV5-6,few,TRBJ2-1,15,TGTGCCAGCAGCTCGGGCGGGCTAGCGGGAGTGGAGCAGTTCTTC,CASSSGGLAGVEQFF
TRBD2,TRBV24-1,few,TRBJ2-3,16,TGTGCCACCAGTGACCCCTTAGCGGGAGTCAGGGATACGCAGTATTTT,CATSDPLAGVRDTQYF
NA,TRBV5-3,once,TRBJ2-6,16,TGTGCCAGAAGCGAGGGGGATCCGGGAGGGGCCAACGTCCTGACTTTC,CARSEGDPGGANVLTF
NA,TRBV7-8,NA,TRBJ2-3,12,TGTGCCAGCAGCCCGCCCCGGGAAGCGCAGTATTTT,CASSPPREAQYF
TRBD1,TRBV5-4,once,TRBJ1-1,15,TGTGCCAGCAGCCCGCGGACAGGGGTTGGCACTGAAGCTTTCTTT,CASSPRTGVGTEAFF
TRBD1,TRBV19,NA,TRBJ2-1,17,TGTGCCAGTAGTATACCTACCGGGACAGGGAAGCGCAATGAGCAGTTCTTC,CASSIPTGTGKRNEQFF
NA,TRBV28,NA,TRBJ2-7,11,TGTGCCAGCAGAAGCCTCGTCGAGCAGTACTTC,CASRSLVEQYF
TRBD2,TRBV27,few,TRBJ2-3,16,TGTGCCAGCACGCCGTATTACTCGGGGGGTAGAGATACGCAGTATTTT,CASTPYYSGGRDTQYF
NA,TRBV11-3,NA,TRBJ2-3,13,TGTGCCAGCAGCTTACAGGGCACAGATACGCAGTATTTT,CASSLQGTDTQYF
NA,TRBV2,NA,TRBJ2-2,15,TGTGCCAGCAAAAACGGGAATAGGGAAGGCGGGGAGCTGTTTTTT,CASKNGNREGGELFF
TRBD2,TRBV14,NA,TRBJ2-7,15,TGTGCCAGCAGCCAAGCAGCGGGAGGCCCCTACGAGCAGTACTTC,CASSQAAGGPYEQYF
NA,TRBV19,NA,TRBJ2-1,15,TGTGCCAGTAGTATCATGCTTAGTTCCTACAATGAGCAGTTCTTC,CASSIMLSSYNEQFF
NA,TRBV21-1,NA,TRBJ1-5,15,TGTGCCAGCAGCAAATTATCAGCGGAAAATCAGCCCCAGCATTTT,CASSKLSAENQPQHF
TRBD1,TRBV4-1,few,TRBJ1-5,16,TGCGCCAGCAGCCAAGAATACAGGGGAATCTTAACGCCCCAGCATTTT,CASSQEYRGILTPQHF
TRBD2,TRBV5-1,NA,TRBJ2-3,16,TGCGCCAGCAGCCAGGGAGGACTAGCGGGCACAGATACGCAGTATTTT,CASSQGGLAGTDTQYF
NA,TRBV5-1,NA,TRBJ2-2,15,TGCGCCAGCAGCTGGGACACGAGGGGCACCGGGGAGCTGTTTTTT,CASSWDTRGTGELFF
TRBD2,TRBV10-1,NA,TRBJ2-2,17,TGCGCCAGCTCCGCGGGACTAGCGGGAGGGCGTGGCGGGGAGCTGTTTTTT,CASSAGLAGGRGGELFF
NA,TRBV28,NA,TRBJ1-4,16,TGTGCCAGCAGTTTATCTGTGGCCAGAACTAATGAAAAACTGTTTTTT,CASSLSVARTNEKLFF
NA,TRBV5-6,NA,TRBJ2-3,14,TGTGCCAGCAGCTTGGAACAGGTTGCAGATACGCAGTATTTT,CASSLEQVADTQYF
TRBD1,TRBV29-1,NA,TRBJ2-5,13,TGCAGCGTTGAGGGGGGACAGGAAGAGACCCAGTACTTC,CSVEGGQEETQYF
TRBD1,TRBV2,NA,TRBJ1-4,15,TGTGCCAGCAGTGCCTCCGGGACAGGAAATGAAAAACTGTTTTTT,CASSASGTGNEKLFF
TRBD1,TRBV5-1,NA,TRBJ2-7,16,TGCGCCAGCAGCTTGGGACAGGGGTTGGCCCTAGCCGAGCAGTACTTC,CASSLGQGLALAEQYF
TRBD1,TRBV2,NA,TRBJ1-2,15,TGTGCCACCTCTATAGCCTCAGGGGGTAGCTATGGCTACACCTTC,CATSIASGGSYGYTF